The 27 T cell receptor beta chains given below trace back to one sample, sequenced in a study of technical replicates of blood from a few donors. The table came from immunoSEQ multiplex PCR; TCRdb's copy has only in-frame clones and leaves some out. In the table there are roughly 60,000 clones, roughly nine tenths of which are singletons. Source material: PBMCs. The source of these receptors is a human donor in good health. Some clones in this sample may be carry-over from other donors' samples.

The CDR3 loop is CASTFFGGTGGEQYF. The CDR3 nucleotides are TGTGCCAGCACCTTTTTTGGGGGGACGGGTGGCGAGCAGTACTTC. The rearrangement links TRBV6-5 to TRBJ2-7, with D possibly matching TRBD2 (6 bases). Trimming shortened V by 7 bases and J by 6 bases, and 22 bases separated the two germline ends. The CDR3 has 15 amino acids. Germline assignment: CDR1 MNHEY and CDR2 SVGAGI.

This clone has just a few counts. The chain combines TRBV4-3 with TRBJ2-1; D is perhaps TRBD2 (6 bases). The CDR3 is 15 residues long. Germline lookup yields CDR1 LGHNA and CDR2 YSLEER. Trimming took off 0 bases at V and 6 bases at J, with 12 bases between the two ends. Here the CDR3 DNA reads TGCGCCAGCAGCCAAGATGGGCTAGCGATCAATGAGCAGTTCTTC. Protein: CASSQDGLAINEQFF.

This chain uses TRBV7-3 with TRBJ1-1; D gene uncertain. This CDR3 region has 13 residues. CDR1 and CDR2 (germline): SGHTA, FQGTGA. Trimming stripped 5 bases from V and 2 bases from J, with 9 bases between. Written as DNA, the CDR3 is TGTGCCAGCAGCACTTCGTCCAACACTGAAGCTTTCTTT. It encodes CASSTSSNTEAFF.

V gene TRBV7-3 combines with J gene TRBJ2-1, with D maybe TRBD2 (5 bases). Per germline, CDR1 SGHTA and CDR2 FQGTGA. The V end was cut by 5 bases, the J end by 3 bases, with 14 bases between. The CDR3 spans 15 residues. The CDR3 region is CASSPARGSYNEQFF. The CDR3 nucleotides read TGTGCCAGCAGCCCTGCTAGAGGGAGCTACAATGAGCAGTTCTTC.

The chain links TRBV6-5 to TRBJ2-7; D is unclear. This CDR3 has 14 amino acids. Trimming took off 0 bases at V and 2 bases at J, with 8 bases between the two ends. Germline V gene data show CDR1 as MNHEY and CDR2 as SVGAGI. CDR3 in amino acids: CASSYSNLAYEQYF. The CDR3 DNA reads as TGTGCCAGCAGTTACTCGAATCTAGCCTACGAGCAGTACTTC.

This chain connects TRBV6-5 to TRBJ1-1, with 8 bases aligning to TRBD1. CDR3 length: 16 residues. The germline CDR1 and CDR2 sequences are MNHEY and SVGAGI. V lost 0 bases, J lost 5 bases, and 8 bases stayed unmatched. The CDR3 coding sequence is TGTGCCAGCAGTTACTCCACGACAGGGGCTAGGACTGAAGCTTTCTTT. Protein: CASSYSTTGARTEAFF.

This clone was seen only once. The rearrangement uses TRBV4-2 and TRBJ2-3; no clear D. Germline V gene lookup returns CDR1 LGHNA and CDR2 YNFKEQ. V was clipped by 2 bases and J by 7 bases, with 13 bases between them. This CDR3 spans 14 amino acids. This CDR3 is CASSQSSTTNTQYF. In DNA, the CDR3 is TGTGCCAGCAGCCAATCTTCTACTACGAATACGCAGTATTTT.

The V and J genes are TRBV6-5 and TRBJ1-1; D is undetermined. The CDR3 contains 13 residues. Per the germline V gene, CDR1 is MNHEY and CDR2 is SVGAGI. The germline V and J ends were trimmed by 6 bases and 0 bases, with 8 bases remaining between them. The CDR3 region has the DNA TGTGCCAGCAGGGCAACACTGAACACTGAAGCTTTCTTT. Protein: CASRATLNTEAFF.

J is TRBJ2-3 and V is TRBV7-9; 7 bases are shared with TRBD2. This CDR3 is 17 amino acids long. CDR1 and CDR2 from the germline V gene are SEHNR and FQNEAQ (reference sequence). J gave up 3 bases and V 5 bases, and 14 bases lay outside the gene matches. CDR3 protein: CASSRKPKGRETDTQYF. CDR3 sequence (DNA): TGTGCCAGCAGCCGAAAACCAAAGGGGCGGGAGACAGATACGCAGTATTTT. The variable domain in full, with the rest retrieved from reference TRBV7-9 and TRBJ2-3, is DTGVSQNPRHKITKRGQNVTFRCDPISEHNRLYWYRQTLGQGPEFLTYFQNEAQLEKSRLLSDRFSAERPKGSFSTLEIQRTEQGDSAMYLCASSRKPKGRETDTQYFGPGTRLTVL.

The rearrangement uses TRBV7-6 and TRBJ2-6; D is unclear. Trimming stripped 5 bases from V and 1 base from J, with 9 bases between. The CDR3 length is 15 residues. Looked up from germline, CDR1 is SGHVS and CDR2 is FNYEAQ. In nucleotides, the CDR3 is TGTGCCAGCAGCCCTCTGACATCTGGGGCCAACGTCCTGACTTTC. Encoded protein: CASSPLTSGANVLTF.

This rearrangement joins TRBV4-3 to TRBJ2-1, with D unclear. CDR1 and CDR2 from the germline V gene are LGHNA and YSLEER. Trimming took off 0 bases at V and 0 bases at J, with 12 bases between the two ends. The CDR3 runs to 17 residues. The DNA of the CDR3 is TGCGCCAGCAGCCAAGATAGAGGAGCGAGCTCCTACAATGAGCAGTTCTTC. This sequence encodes CASSQDRGASSYNEQFF.

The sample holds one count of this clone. The CDR3 region has the DNA TGTGCCAGCAGCCTTTACAGGGCCTCCTATGGCTACACCTTC. It encodes CASSLYRASYGYTF. The chain recombines TRBV5-6 with TRBJ1-2, with D possibly TRBD1 on 6 matching bases. CDR1 is SGHDT, CDR2 YYEEEE, per germline. V lost 4 bases and J 4 bases, leaving 14 bases between the germline ends. This CDR3 has 14 residues.

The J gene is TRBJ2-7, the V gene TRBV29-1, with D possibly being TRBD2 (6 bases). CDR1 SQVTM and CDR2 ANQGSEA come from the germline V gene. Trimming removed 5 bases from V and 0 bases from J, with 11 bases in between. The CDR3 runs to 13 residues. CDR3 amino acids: CSVREATSYEQYF. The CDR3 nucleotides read TGCAGCGTTAGGGAGGCGACCTCCTACGAGCAGTACTTC.

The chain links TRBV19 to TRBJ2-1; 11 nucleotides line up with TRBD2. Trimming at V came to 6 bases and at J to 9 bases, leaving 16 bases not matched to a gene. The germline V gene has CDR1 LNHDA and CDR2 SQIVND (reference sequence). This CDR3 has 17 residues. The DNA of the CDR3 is TGTGCCAGTAGCACAGGGGGCTTACTAGCGGGAGTCCCTGAGCAGTTCTTC. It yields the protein CASSTGGLLAGVPEQFF.

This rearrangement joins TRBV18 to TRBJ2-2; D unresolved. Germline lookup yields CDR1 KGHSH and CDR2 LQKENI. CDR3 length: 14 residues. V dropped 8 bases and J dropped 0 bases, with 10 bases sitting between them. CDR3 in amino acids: CASEPQANTGELFF. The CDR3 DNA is TGTGCCAGCGAACCTCAGGCGAACACCGGGGAGCTGTTTTTT.

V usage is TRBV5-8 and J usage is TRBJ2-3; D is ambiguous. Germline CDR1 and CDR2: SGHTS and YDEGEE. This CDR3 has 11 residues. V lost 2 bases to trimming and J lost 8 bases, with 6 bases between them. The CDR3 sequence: CASSFGSTQYF. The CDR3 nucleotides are TGTGCCAGCAGCTTTGGCAGTACGCAGTATTTT.

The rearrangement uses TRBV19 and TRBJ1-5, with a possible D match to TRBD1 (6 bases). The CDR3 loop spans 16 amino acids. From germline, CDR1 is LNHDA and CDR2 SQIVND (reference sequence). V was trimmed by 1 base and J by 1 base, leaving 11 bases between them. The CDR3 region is CASSIAPGVSNQPQHF. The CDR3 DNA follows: TGTGCCAGTAGTATAGCCCCAGGGGTAAGCAATCAGCCCCAGCATTTT. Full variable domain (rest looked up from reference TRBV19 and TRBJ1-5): DGGITQSPKYLFRKEGQNVTLSCEQNLNHDAMYWYRQDPGQGLRLIYYSQIVNDFQKGDIAEGYSVSREKKESFPLTVTSAQKNPTAFYLCASSIAPGVSNQPQHFGDGTRLSIL.

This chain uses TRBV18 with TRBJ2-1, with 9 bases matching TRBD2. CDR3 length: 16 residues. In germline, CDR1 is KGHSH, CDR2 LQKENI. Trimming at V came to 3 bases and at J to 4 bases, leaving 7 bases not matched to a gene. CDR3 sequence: CASSPFSGGTYNEQFF. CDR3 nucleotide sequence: TGTGCCAGCTCACCTTTTAGCGGGGGAACATACAATGAGCAGTTCTTC.

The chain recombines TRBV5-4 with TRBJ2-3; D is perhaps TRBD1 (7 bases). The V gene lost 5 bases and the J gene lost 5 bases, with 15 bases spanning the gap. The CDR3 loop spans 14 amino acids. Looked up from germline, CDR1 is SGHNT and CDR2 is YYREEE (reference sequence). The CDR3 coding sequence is TGTGCCAGCAGAGATCAGGGGGGAGGAGATACGCAGTATTTT. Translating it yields CASRDQGGGDTQYF.

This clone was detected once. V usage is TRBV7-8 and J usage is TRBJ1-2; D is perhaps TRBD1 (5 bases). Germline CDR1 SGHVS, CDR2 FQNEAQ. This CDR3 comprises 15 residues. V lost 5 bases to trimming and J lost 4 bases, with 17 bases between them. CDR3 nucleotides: TGTGCCAGCAGCCCGCCGGGGGGAAGTGCCTATGGCTACACCTTC. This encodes CASSPPGGSAYGYTF.

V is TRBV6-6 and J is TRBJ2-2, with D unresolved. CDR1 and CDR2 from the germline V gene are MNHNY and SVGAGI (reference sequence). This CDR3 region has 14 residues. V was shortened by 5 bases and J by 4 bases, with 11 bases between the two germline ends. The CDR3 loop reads CASSPNSFTGELFF. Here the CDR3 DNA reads TGTGCCAGCAGTCCCAATAGCTTCACCGGGGAGCTGTTTTTT.

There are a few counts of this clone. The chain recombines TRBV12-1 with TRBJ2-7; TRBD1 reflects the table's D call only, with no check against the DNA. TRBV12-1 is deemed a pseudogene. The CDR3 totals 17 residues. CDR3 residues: CASSLNQPGQKLYEQYF. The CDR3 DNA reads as TGTGCCAGCAGCTTAAACCAACCGGGACAGAAGCTCTACGAGCAGTACTTC.

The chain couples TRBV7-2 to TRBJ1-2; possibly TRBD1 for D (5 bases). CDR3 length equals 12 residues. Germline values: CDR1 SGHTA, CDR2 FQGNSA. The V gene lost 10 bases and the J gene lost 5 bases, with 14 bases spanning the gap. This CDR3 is CATRQGVYGYTF. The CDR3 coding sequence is TGTGCCACCCGGCAGGGCGTATATGGCTACACCTTC.

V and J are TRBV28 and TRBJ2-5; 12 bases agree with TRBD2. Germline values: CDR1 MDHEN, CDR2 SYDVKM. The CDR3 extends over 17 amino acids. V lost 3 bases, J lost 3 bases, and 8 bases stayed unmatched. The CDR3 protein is CASSFGDSSGGEETQYF. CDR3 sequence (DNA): TGTGCCAGCAGTTTCGGGGACTCTAGCGGGGGGGAAGAGACCCAGTACTTC.

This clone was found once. The CDR3 reads CASSYSLAGLYEQYF. DNA of the CDR3: TGTGCCAGCAGTTACAGCCTAGCGGGGCTCTACGAGCAGTACTTC. The chain carries TRBV6-5 and TRBJ2-7, with TRBD2 matching over 9 bases. Germline CDR1 and CDR2: MNHEY and SVGAGI. V trimming: 2 bases; J trimming: 3 bases; junction bases outside the gene matches: 5. The CDR3 totals 15 residues.

DNA of the CDR3: TGTGCCATCAGTGAGTCCCGGGAAGCGAACACCGGGGAGCTGTTTTTT. Protein sequence: CAISESREANTGELFF. The chain is built from TRBV10-3 and TRBJ2-2; the D gene is possibly TRBD2 (5 bases). Between the trimmed V and J ends, which lost 0 bases and 0 bases, there was a span of 8 bases. The germline gives CDR1 ENHRY, CDR2 SYGVKD. There are 16 residues in the CDR3.

CDR3 bases: TGTGCCAGCAGCTTGCTGGTCAGGGCTAATTCACCCCTCCACTTT. This encodes CASSLLVRANSPLHF. The chain employs TRBV5-6 and TRBJ1-6, with D maybe TRBD1 (5 bases). This CDR3 is built from 15 residues. The germline V gene encodes CDR1 SGHDT and CDR2 YYEEEE. Trimming took 1 base from V and 6 from J, leaving 11 bases between them.